This note documents a single T cell receptor (beta chain) sequence. This sample stems from a study of molecular identifiers for immune sequencing clone quantification. V was trimmed by 5 bases and J by 3 bases, leaving 19 bases between them. CDR3 size: 16 residues. Germline-derived CDR1 and CDR2 are MGHRA and YSYEKL. A single record per CDR3 protein comes from TCRdb applying MiXCR to the PCR reads. The sample records around 460,000 distinct CDR3 sequences, around 21% being singletons. The sequenced material came from naive CD8+ T cells from blood, with Jurkat cell RNA spiked in. The subset here: FACS-sorted CD8+CD4-CCR7+CD45RA+ naive T cells. The chain links TRBV4-1 to TRBJ1-1; D remains unclear. This receptor was taken from a human donor in good health. Some libraries in this study had Jurkat cell RNA spiked in. CDR3 sequence reads: CASSSGPQVTHTEAFF. DNA of the CDR3: TGCGCCAGCAGCAGTGGGCCGCAGGTAACTCACACTGAAGCTTTCTTT.